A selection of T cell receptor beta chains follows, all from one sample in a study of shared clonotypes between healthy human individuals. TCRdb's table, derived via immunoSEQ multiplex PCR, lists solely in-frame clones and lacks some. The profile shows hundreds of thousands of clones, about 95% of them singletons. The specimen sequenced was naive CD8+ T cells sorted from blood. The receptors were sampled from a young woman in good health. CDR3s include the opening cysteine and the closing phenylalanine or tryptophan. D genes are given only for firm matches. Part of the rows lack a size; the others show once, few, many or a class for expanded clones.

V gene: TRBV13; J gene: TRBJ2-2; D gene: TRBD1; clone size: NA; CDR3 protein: CASSVWTGHTGELFF; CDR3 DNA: TGTGCCAGCAGCGTTTGGACAGGGCACACCGGGGAGCTGTTTTTT
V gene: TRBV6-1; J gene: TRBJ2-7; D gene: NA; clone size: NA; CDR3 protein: CASKGWHETHYEQYF; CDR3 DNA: TGTGCCAGCAAAGGTTGGCACGAGACCCACTACGAGCAGTACTTC
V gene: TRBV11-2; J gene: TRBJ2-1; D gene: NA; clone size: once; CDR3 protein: CASSLVIDEQFF; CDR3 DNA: TGTGCCAGCAGCTTAGTCATCGATGAGCAGTTCTTC
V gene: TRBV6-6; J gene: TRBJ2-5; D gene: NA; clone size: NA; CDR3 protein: CASSYPDRETQYF; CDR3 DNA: TGTGCCAGCAGTTACCCCGATCGCGAGACCCAGTACTTC
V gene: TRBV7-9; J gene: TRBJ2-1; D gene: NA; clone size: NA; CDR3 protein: CASSFEYNEQFF; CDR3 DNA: TGTGCCAGCAGCTTTGAGTACAATGAGCAGTTCTTC
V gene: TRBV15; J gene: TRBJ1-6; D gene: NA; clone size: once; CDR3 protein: CATSDDTNFSPLHF; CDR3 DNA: TGTGCCACCAGCGACGACACGAATTTTTCACCCCTCCACTTT
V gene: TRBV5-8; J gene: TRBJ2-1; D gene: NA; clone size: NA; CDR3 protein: CASSLRTTPYNEQFF; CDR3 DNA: TGTGCCAGCAGCTTGAGGACGACTCCGTACAATGAGCAGTTCTTC
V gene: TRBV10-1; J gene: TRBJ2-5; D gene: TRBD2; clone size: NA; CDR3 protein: CAREREGETQYF; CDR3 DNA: TGCGCCAGGGAGCGGGAGGGAGAGACCCAGTACTTC
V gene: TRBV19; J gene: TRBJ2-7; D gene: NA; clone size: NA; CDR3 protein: CASSIGVGTLYEQYF; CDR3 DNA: TGTGCCAGTAGTATAGGAGTCGGGACGCTCTACGAGCAGTACTTC
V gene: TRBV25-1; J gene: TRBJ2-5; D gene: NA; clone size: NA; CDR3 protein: CASSEPQGGQTQYF; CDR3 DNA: TGTGCCAGCAGTGAACCACAGGGTGGGCAGACCCAGTACTTC
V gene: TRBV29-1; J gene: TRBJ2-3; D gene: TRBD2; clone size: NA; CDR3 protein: CSVEEGSGGTDTQYF; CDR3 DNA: TGCAGCGTTGAAGAAGGTAGCGGGGGCACAGATACGCAGTATTTT
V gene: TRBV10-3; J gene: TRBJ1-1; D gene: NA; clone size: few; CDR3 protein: CAISESVKDPEAFF; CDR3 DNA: TGTGCCATCAGTGAGTCGGTCAAAGATCCTGAAGCTTTCTTT
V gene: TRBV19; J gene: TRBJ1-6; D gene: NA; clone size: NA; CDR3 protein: CASSMGQGFSPLHF; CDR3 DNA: TGTGCCAGTAGTATGGGGCAGGGGTTTTCACCCCTCCACTTT
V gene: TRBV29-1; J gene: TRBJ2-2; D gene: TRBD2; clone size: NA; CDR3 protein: CSVEGLAGVTGELFF; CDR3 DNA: TGCAGCGTCGAAGGGTTGGCGGGAGTCACCGGGGAGCTGTTTTTT
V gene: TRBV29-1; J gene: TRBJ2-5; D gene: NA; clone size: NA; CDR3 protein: CSVEVGTEYQETQYF; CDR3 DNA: TGCAGCGTTGAAGTTGGGACGGAGTACCAAGAGACCCAGTACTTC
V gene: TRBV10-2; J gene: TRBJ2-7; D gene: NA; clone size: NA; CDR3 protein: CASRRTYYEQYF; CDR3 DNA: TGCGCCAGCAGACGGACTTACTACGAGCAGTACTTC
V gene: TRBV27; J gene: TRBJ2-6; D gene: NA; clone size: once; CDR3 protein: CASSLSPSGANVLTF; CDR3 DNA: TGTGCCAGCAGTTTATCCCCCTCTGGGGCCAACGTCCTGACTTTC
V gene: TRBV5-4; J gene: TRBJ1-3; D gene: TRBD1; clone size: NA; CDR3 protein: CASSQAGTGEGPGNTIYF; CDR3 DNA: TGTGCCAGCAGCCAGGCCGGGACAGGGGAAGGGCCTGGAAACACCATATATTTT
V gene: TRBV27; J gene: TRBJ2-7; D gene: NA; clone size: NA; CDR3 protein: CASSLLGNGHEQYF; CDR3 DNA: TGTGCCAGCAGTTTACTCGGCAACGGCCACGAGCAGTACTTC
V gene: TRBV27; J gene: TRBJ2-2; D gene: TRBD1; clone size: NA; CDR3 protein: CASRDRGRGTGELFF; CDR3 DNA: TGTGCCAGCAGAGACAGGGGGCGCGGCACCGGGGAGCTGTTTTTT
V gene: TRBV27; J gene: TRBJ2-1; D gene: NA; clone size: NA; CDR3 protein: CASTSGGLAYNEQFF; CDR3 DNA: TGTGCCAGCACCTCAGGGGGGCTAGCATACAATGAGCAGTTCTTC
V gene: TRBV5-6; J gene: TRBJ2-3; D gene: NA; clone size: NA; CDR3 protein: CASSLSGFGTDTQYF; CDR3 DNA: TGTGCCAGCAGCTTGTCGGGTTTCGGCACAGATACGCAGTATTTT